Shown below are 5 T cell receptor beta chains from a single sample sequenced in a study of T cells after yellow fever vaccination. TCRdb itself ran the 5' RACE reads through MiXCR, one entry per CDR3 protein. The sample has some 350,000 distinct CDR3 sequences; roughly 12% are singletons. Source: PBMCs, taken on the day of the first yellow fever vaccination. These receptor sequences come from a man between 18 and 35 years old who received the YFV17D yellow fever vaccine.

The chain combines TRBV6-5 with TRBJ2-7, with D unclear. CDR3 length: 14 amino acids. Trimming removed 0 bases from V and 4 bases from J, with 10 bases in between. CDR1 is MNHEY and CDR2 is SVGAGI in the germline V gene. The CDR3 protein is CASSYSMPTYEQYV. CDR3 coding DNA: TGTGCCAGCAGTTACTCGATGCCTACTTACGAGCAGTACGTC.

The chain couples TRBV12-3 or TRBV12-4 to TRBJ1-1; 7 bases line up with TRBD1. V was pared by 6 bases and J by 5 bases, with 9 bases of the junction left unmatched. The CDR3 has 14 residues. The CDR3 reads CASRSQGVRTEAFF. The CDR3 nucleotides read TGTGCCAGCAGGTCTCAGGGGGTTAGGACTGAAGCTTTCTTT.

This clonotype has just a few counts. The genes are TRBV3-1 and TRBJ2-7, with 12 bases fitting TRBD1. Germline V gives CDR1 LGHDT, CDR2 YNNKEL (reference sequence). The CDR3 is 15 amino acids. V lost 5 bases, J lost 6 bases, and 8 bases stayed unmatched. This CDR3 is CASSWPGQGAVEQYF. CDR3 bases: TGTGCCAGCAGCTGGCCGGGACAGGGGGCCGTCGAGCAGTACTTC.

This clonotype showed up just a few times. The V gene is TRBV4-3, the J gene TRBJ2-2; D might be TRBD2 (8 bases). Germline V lookup: CDR1 LGHNA, CDR2 YSLEER. The CDR3 is made up of 15 amino acids. Between the trimmed V and J ends, which lost 2 bases and 7 bases, there was a span of 14 bases. The CDR3 sequence: CASSQTGAGGGELFF. The CDR3 DNA follows: TGCGCCAGCAGCCAAACAGGGGCGGGGGGCGGGGAGCTGTTTTTT.

This chain links TRBV6-1 with TRBJ2-7; D remains ambiguous. The V end lost 3 bases, the J end lost 6 bases, and 9 bases lay between the germline ends. Per the germline V gene, CDR1 is MNHNS and CDR2 is SASEGT. The length of the CDR3 is 12 residues. Here the CDR3 reads CASSDIYREQYF. CDR3 in DNA: TGTGCCAGCAGTGATATCTACCGCGAGCAGTACTTC.